This TCR beta chain stems from a study of regulatory T cells in long-lasting Graves disease. Construction of TCR beta libraries relied on iRepertoire HTBI primers and on Arm-PCR targeting CDR3 regions. In TCRdb, the multiplex PCR reads were re-called with MiXCR into one record per CDR3 protein. The data show fewer than 650,000 distinct CDR3 sequences, with 15% to 20% seen just once and around 13% held by the top ten. Documented time point: newly diagnosed GD, antithyroid drugs for less than 3 months. Isolated PBMC RNA provided the starting material for the TCR library. This clonotype showed up many times. The length of the CDR3 is 15 residues. Trimming removed 3 bases at V and 1 base at J, with 12 bases between. These data were also reused for a study on T cells in Graves' hyperthyroidism and ophthalmopathy.

The chain is built from TRBV12-3 or TRBV12-4 and TRBJ1-1; D unresolved. The sequence was obtained from a man aged 18 to 35 with Graves disease. The input for sequencing was peripheral blood mononuclear cells (PBMCs), taken at new diagnosis, from a patient treated with antithyroid drugs. This CDR3 is CASSFSGSRNTEAFF. The CDR3 DNA follows: TGTGCCAGCAGTTTTTCGGGCAGCCGGAACACTGAAGCTTTCTTT.